These 27 T cell receptor beta chains originate from one sample sequenced in a study of CD8+ T cells in alopecia areata. RNA, once extracted, was reverse transcribed into cDNA for use as the sequencing template. The repertoire was sequenced with immunoSEQ multiplex PCR; TCRdb's copy has only in-frame clones and lacks some. The sample holds under 150,000 clones, 45% to 50% seen once. Sample: NKG2D-low CD8+ T cells sorted from blood. These receptors originate from a human donor with alopecia areata.

V gene TRBV7-9 combines with J gene TRBJ2-5; tentatively, D is TRBD2 (5 bases). Germline lookup yields CDR1 SEHNR and CDR2 FQNEAQ (reference sequence). Between the trimmed V and J ends, which lost 3 bases and 5 bases, there was a span of 13 bases. The CDR3 has 14 residues. CDR3 sequence reads: CASSFYGKAETQYF. CDR3 bases: TGTGCCAGCAGCTTCTACGGGAAGGCTGAGACCCAGTACTTC.

The chain has TRBV29-1 and TRBJ1-1, with D perhaps matching TRBD1 (5 bases). CDR1 is SQVTM, CDR2 ANQGSEA, per germline. Deletions cut 3 bases from V and 6 bases from J, with 17 bases between. The CDR3 sequence is 14 residues long. CDR3 sequence (DNA): TGCAGCGTTGAGGGGCAGGGCAGGGAGGCTGAAGCTTTCTTT. Residues: CSVEGQGREAEAFF. The complete variable domain, with remaining parts taken from reference TRBV29-1 and TRBJ1-1, reads SAVISQKPSRDICQRGTSLTIQCQVDSQVTMMFWYRQQPGQSLTLIATANQGSEATYESGFVIDKFPISRPNLTFSTLTVSNMSPEDSSIYLCSVEGQGREAEAFFGQGTRLTVV.

The rearrangement joins TRBV11-2 to TRBJ2-3; 8 bases agree with TRBD1. J was trimmed by 5 bases and V by 11 bases; bases with no gene match: 3. Per germline, CDR1 SGHAT and CDR2 FQNNGV. The CDR3 has 11 amino acids. CDR3: CAEQGGDTQYF. CDR3 DNA sequence: TGTGCCGAACAGGGGGGAGATACGCAGTATTTT.

The V gene is TRBV2, the J gene TRBJ2-7; possibly TRBD1 or TRBD2 for D (5 bases each). Germline loops: CDR1 SNHLY, CDR2 FYNNEI. V gave up 10 bases and J gave up 7 bases, with 17 bases separating them. The CDR3 has 12 amino acids. CDR3 sequence: CATRDLGVEQYF. In DNA, the CDR3 is TGTGCCACCAGGGACCTTGGGGTAGAGCAGTACTTC.

The table lists this clone with a few counts. This chain joins TRBV9 and TRBJ1-2; D remains unclear. V was shortened by 0 bases and J by 8 bases, with 11 bases between the two germline ends. This CDR3 is 13 amino acids long. Germline V CDR1 and CDR2: SGDLS, YYNGEE. In nucleotides, the CDR3 is TGTGCCAGCAGCGTAGTCCGCGGTTGGGGCTACACCTTC. Its translation: CASSVVRGWGYTF.

Only a few counts were recorded for this clone. V and J are TRBV29-1 and TRBJ2-7; D tentatively reads TRBD1 or TRBD2 (5 bases each). V was pared by 1 base and J by 7 bases, with 20 bases between. The CDR3 is 15 residues long. Germline loops: CDR1 SQVTM, CDR2 ANQGSEA. CDR3 sequence (DNA): TGCAGCGTTGAAGGTCTGCTAGCCAGGGAAAATGAGCAGTACTTC. Protein product: CSVEGLLARENEQYF.

CDR3 sequence reads: CASSQRGAFF. The CDR3 coding sequence is TGCGCCAGCAGCCAAAGGGGGGCTTTCTTT. This chain links TRBV4-1 with TRBJ1-1, with D perhaps matching TRBD1 (6 bases). Germline values: CDR1 MGHRA, CDR2 YSYEKL. V dropped 2 bases and J dropped 11 bases, with 6 bases sitting between them. The CDR3 contains 10 residues.

This clone was observed a few times. The chain joins TRBV29-1 to TRBJ1-2; the match to TRBD1 covers 7 bases. V gave up 4 bases and J gave up 4 bases; unmatched junction bases: 6. This CDR3 is built from 13 residues. Germline-derived CDR1 and CDR2 are SQVTM and ANQGSEA. CDR3 sequence reads: CSVVLSGGYGYTF. In DNA, the CDR3 is TGCAGCGTTGTCTTATCAGGGGGCTATGGCTACACCTTC.

The chain has TRBV29-1 and TRBJ2-7; 9 bases line up with TRBD1. The germline V gene encodes CDR1 SQVTM and CDR2 ANQGSEA. V lost 2 bases and J lost 3; bases outside the gene matches: 8. The CDR3 length is 15 residues. The CDR3: CSVEWGDRAGYEQYF. The CDR3 coding sequence is TGCAGCGTTGAATGGGGGGACAGGGCGGGCTACGAGCAGTACTTC.

This chain uses TRBV9 with TRBJ1-2; D unclear. Germline V lookup: CDR1 SGDLS, CDR2 YYNGEE. The V gene lost 4 bases and the J gene lost 8 bases, with 15 bases spanning the gap. This CDR3 contains 13 residues. CDR3 DNA: TGTGCCAGCAGCTCCACTAACCCCCGAGGCTACACCTTC. Its protein product is CASSSTNPRGYTF.

The rearrangement joins TRBV18 to TRBJ2-1, with 11 positions matching TRBD1. This CDR3 region has 14 residues. V trimming: 3 bases; J trimming: 9 bases; junction bases outside the gene matches: 4. The germline V gene has CDR1 KGHSH and CDR2 LQKENI. CDR3 sequence reads: CASSPGTGGPEQFF. CDR3 DNA sequence: TGTGCCAGCTCACCGGGGACAGGGGGACCTGAGCAGTTCTTC.

CDR3 sequence reads: CAWSDGGREAFF. DNA for the CDR3: TGTGCCTGGAGTGATGGCGGTAGAGAAGCTTTCTTT. V usage is TRBV30 and J usage is TRBJ1-1; D ambiguous. CDR3 size: 12 residues. The germline CDR1 and CDR2 sequences are GTSNPN and SVGIG (reference sequence). The ends were cut back, 1 base at V and 8 bases at J, with 11 bases in the middle.

The rearrangement joins TRBV29-1 to TRBJ2-2; 8 bases fit TRBD1. The CDR3 covers 12 residues. V was pared by 7 bases and J by 4 bases, with 2 bases of the junction left unmatched. CDR1 SQVTM and CDR2 ANQGSEA come from the germline V gene. Here the CDR3 reads CSAGGTTGELFF. The DNA for the CDR3 is TGCAGCGCAGGGGGCACCACCGGGGAGCTGTTTTTT.

This rearrangement joins TRBV6-5 to TRBJ2-7; D perhaps matches TRBD1 (6 bases). With 5 bases removed from V and 6 bases from J, the gap between germline ends came to 11 bases. Germline lookup yields CDR1 MNHEY and CDR2 SVGAGI. The length of the CDR3 is 12 residues. The CDR3 reads CASSTQGSEQYF. As DNA, the CDR3 is TGTGCCAGCAGTACACAGGGATCCGAGCAGTACTTC.

In DNA, the CDR3 is TGTGCCAGCAGTTTATCGGGGGGACTAGGGGGAGAGACCCAGTACTTC. Translated: CASSLSGGLGGETQYF. The chain is built from TRBV27 and TRBJ2-5, with 8 bases identical to TRBD2. Looked up from germline, CDR1 is MNHEY and CDR2 is SMNVEV (reference sequence). Trimming cost V 0 bases and J 4 bases; bases outside gene matches: 7. The CDR3 extends over 16 amino acids.

The rearrangement joins TRBV30 to TRBJ2-5; TRBD2 matches 7 bases. The CDR3 runs 15 residues. The ends lost 0 bases at V and 1 base at J; junction bases unmatched: 5. The germline gives CDR1 GTSNPN, CDR2 SVGIG (reference sequence). The CDR3 sequence: CAWSVLGGGQETQYF. CDR3 bases: TGTGCCTGGAGTGTACTTGGCGGGGGCCAAGAGACCCAGTACTTC.

This chain joins TRBV2 and TRBJ2-6; D is unresolved. This CDR3 spans 14 amino acids. Deletions cut 6 bases from V and 0 bases from J, with 6 bases between. Germline CDR1 reads SNHLY; CDR2 reads FYNNEI. The CDR3 DNA reads as TGTGCCAGCAGCCGTTACTCTGGGGCCAACGTCCTGACTTTC. Protein: CASSRYSGANVLTF.

This clone was counted between two and nine times. This same CDR3 is encoded by further DNA sequences in the sample. The chain carries TRBV29-1 and TRBJ2-2; D remains unclear. Trimming stripped 4 bases from V and 5 bases from J, with 5 bases between. CDR1 is SQVTM and CDR2 is ANQGSEA in the germline V gene. The CDR3 consists of 11 residues. The CDR3 is CSVVSTGELFF. The CDR3 DNA sequence: TGCAGCGTTGTATCGACCGGGGAGCTGTTTTTT.

Only a few counts were recorded for this clone. This chain connects TRBV5-1 to TRBJ2-1; TRBD2 agrees at 16 bases. From germline, CDR1 is SGHRS and CDR2 YFSETQ. V was pared by 2 bases and J by 7 bases, with 6 bases of the junction left unmatched. The CDR3 sequence is 17 residues long. CDR3 protein: CASSFGTSGRAKNEQFF. The CDR3 DNA reads as TGCGCCAGCAGCTTCGGGACTAGCGGGAGGGCCAAGAATGAGCAGTTCTTC.

The V call is TRBV29-1, the J call TRBJ2-1; 12 bases are a match to TRBD2. This CDR3 is 13 amino acids long. CDR1 and CDR2 from the germline V gene are SQVTM and ANQGSEA. With V trimmed by 8 bases and J by 8 bases, 7 bases remained unmatched. CDR3 in amino acids: CSSVTSGRHEQFF. The CDR3 coding sequence is TGCAGCTCAGTCACTAGCGGGAGGCATGAGCAGTTCTTC.

This clone was picked up a small number of times. The chain recombines TRBV29-1 with TRBJ2-1; 7 bases map to TRBD2. The J segment lost 5 bases and the V segment lost 6 bases, leaving 7 bases of the junction unmatched. Per the germline V gene, CDR1 is SQVTM and CDR2 is ANQGSEA. This CDR3 is built from 13 residues. The CDR3 nucleotides read TGCAGCGTGCCCATAGCGGGCGACAATGAGCAGTTCTTC. Its translation: CSVPIAGDNEQFF.

The rearrangement links TRBV27 to TRBJ2-7; D possibly corresponds to TRBD1 (5 bases). Trimming left V 8 bases short and J 4 bases short, with 15 bases between. CDR3 size: 13 residues. Per the germline V gene, CDR1 is MNHEY and CDR2 is SMNVEV (reference sequence). CDR3 coding DNA: TGTGCCAGCTCCTACAGGCGAGATTACGAGCAGTACTTC. It encodes CASSYRRDYEQYF.

The genes are TRBV20-1 and TRBJ1-2; D is uncertain. Germline V lookup: CDR1 DFQATT, CDR2 SNEGSKA (reference sequence). V dropped 5 bases and J dropped 1 base, with 2 bases sitting between them. This CDR3 spans 10 amino acids. The CDR3 region is CSAYNYGYTF. The CDR3 coding sequence is TGCAGTGCTTATAACTATGGCTACACCTTC.

The chain is built from TRBV4-1 and TRBJ2-5, with D possibly being TRBD1 or TRBD2 (5 bases each). With 3 bases removed from V and 4 bases from J, the gap between germline ends came to 15 bases. The CDR3 consists of 15 residues. Germline CDR1 reads MGHRA; CDR2 reads YSYEKL. The CDR3 region is CASSHGSEGTETQYF. CDR3 DNA: TGCGCCAGCAGCCACGGTAGTGAGGGGACAGAGACCCAGTACTTC.

This clone is large. The rearrangement links TRBV15 to TRBJ2-1, with TRBD2 matching over 10 bases. CDR3 length: 15 residues. CDR1 and CDR2 (germline): LNHNV, YYDKDF (reference sequence). Trimming took 2 bases from V and 4 from J; bases not matched to a gene: 2. This chain's CDR3 is CATSRTSGEYNEQFF. DNA of the CDR3: TGTGCCACCAGCAGAACTAGCGGGGAATACAATGAGCAGTTCTTC.

Only one count was recorded for this clone. The chain recombines TRBV28 with TRBJ2-7; D unresolved. The length of the CDR3 is 12 residues. Trimming left V 1 base short and J 3 bases short, with 4 bases between. Germline values: CDR1 MDHEN, CDR2 SYDVKM. CDR3 nucleotide sequence: TGTGCCAGCAGTTTATACAGCTACGAGCAGTACTTC. It is translated as CASSLYSYEQYF.

This clone was seen only a few times. The rearrangement links TRBV28 to TRBJ2-2, with TRBD1 as a possible D gene (6 bases). Germline CDR1 reads MDHEN; CDR2 reads SYDVKM. Deletions cut 1 base from V and 4 bases from J, with 10 bases between. This CDR3 spans 15 amino acids. CDR3: CASSLYTGSTGELFF. The CDR3, as DNA: TGTGCCAGCAGTTTATATACAGGGTCCACCGGGGAGCTGTTTTTT.